This T cell receptor (beta chain) is from a study of shared clonotypes between healthy human individuals. The assay was immunoSEQ multiplex PCR, and TCRdb's table has in-frame clones only and misses some. Here the sample spans about 2.4 million clones, more than 85% being singletons. Trimming stripped 0 bases from V and 6 bases from J, with 8 bases between. Germline V gives CDR1 SGHKS, CDR2 YYEKEE (reference sequence). The CDR3 contains 13 residues. Only Caucasian adults living in Nashville, Tennessee served as donors. This receptor was taken from a young man in good health. Some clones in this sample may be carry-over from other donors' samples. Sequenced material: naive CD4+ T cells from PBMCs. Stated subset: CD45RA+ positively selected. This chain connects TRBV5-5 to TRBJ2-3, with a possible D match to TRBD2 (6 bases). CDR3: CASSLAGVDTQYF. The CDR3 DNA reads TGTGCCAGCAGCTTGGCGGGAGTGGATACGCAGTATTTT.